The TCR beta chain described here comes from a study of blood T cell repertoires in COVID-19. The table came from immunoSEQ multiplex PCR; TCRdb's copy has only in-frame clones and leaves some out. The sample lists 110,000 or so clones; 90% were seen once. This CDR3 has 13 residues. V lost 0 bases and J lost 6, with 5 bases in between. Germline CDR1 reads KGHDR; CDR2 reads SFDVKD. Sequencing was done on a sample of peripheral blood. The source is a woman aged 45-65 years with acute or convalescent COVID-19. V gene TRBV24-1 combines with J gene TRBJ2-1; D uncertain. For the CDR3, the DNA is TGTGCCACCAGTGATTTGTGGAGCAATGAGCAGTTCTTC. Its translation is CATSDLWSNEQFF.